Given below is one T cell receptor (beta chain) in context. Its antigen is undetermined. Before any sequencing was done, the ViraFEST assay used viral peptide pools to expand antigen-specific CD4+ T cells. It was after approximately 11 days of culture that CD4+ T cells were isolated. Recipients of the vaccine had no prior SARS-CoV-2 infection and negative nucleocapsid antibodies. IL-2 medium took the place of half the medium on both days 3 and 7. This CDR3 spans 15 amino acids. Per germline, CDR1 MNHEY and CDR2 SMNVEV (reference sequence). V dropped 5 bases and J dropped 2 bases, with 16 bases sitting between them. The sample comes from a study of vaccination effects on CD4 cells after COVID-19. Regarding the study as a whole: Clonal contraction was marked in infection- and vaccine-induced clones late after vaccination.

The table came from immunoSEQ multiplex PCR; TCRdb's copy has only in-frame clones and leaves some out. The table lists more than 20,000 clones, approximately 70% of them singletons. This clonotype was sampled from a human donor who received a COVID-19 vaccine. The sequences come from CD4+ T cells from PBMCs cultured with HCoV-NL63 spike peptides, collected before COVID-19 vaccination. The gene calls are TRBV27 and TRBJ2-7, with TRBD2 as a possible D gene (6 bases). CDR3 bases: TGTGCCAGCAGTACCGGACGGGGGAGGCCCTACGAGCAGTACTTC. Encoded protein: CASSTGRGRPYEQYF.